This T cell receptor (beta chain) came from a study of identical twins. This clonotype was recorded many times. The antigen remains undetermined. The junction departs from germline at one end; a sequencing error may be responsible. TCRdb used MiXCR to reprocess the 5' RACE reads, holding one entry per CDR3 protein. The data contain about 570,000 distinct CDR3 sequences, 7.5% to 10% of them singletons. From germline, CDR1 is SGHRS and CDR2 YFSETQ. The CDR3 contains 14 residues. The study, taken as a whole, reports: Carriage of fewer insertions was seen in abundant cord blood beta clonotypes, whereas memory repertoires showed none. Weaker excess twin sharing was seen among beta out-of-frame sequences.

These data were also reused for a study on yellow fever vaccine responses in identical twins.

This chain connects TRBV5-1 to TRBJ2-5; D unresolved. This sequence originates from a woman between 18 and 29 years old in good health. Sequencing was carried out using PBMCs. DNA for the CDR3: TGTGCCAGCAGCTTAGGTTCCATCCAAGAGACCCAGTACTTC. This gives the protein CASSLGSIQETQYF.